This TCR beta chain was identified in a study of T cell responses to AZD1222 COVID-19 vaccine. For the study at large: Investigators merged groups given second doses at roughly 4 or roughly 12 weeks. Overall study results and limits: There were mostly white British donors and more females than males, and clonal diversity was possibly underestimated.

The method was immunoSEQ multiplex PCR; TCRdb's version includes in-frame clones alone and lacks a portion of them. The repertoire holds 95,000 to 110,000 clones, with more than 75% as singletons. This clone was seen a few times. What it binds is not known. V was trimmed by 3 bases and J by 4 bases, leaving 12 bases between them. The CDR3 sequence is 13 residues long. The V gene's germline CDR1 is GTSNPN and CDR2 SVGIG (reference sequence). The specimen was peripheral blood, collected on day 0 of AZD1222 vaccination. The receptor comes from an adult in good health. This chain links TRBV30 with TRBJ1-1, with D possibly TRBD1 on 6 matching bases. The CDR3: CAWRGQLGTEAFF. The DNA of the CDR3 is TGTGCCTGGAGAGGACAGTTAGGCACTGAAGCTTTCTTT.